These 7 T cell receptor beta chains originate from one sample sequenced in a study of T cell responses to AZD1222 COVID-19 vaccine. The method was immunoSEQ multiplex PCR; TCRdb's version includes in-frame clones alone and lacks a portion of them. Here the sample spans 99,000 or so clones, about 89% being singletons. Sequenced here: peripheral blood, sampled 28 days after the second dose of the MenACWY control vaccine. The origin of the receptors is an adult who received the MenACWY meningococcal vaccine as a control.

The CDR3 DNA sequence: TGTGCCAGCAAGAGGACAGGGGCCTATGGCTACACCTTC. Its translation is CASKRTGAYGYTF. The J gene is TRBJ1-2, the V gene TRBV2; TRBD1 aligns across 9 bases. CDR3 length: 13 residues. Germline V gene lookup returns CDR1 SNHLY and CDR2 FYNNEI. Germline trimming cut 7 bases from V and 4 bases from J; bases unmatched to any gene: 4. Full variable domain (missing parts from reference TRBV2 and TRBJ1-2): EPEVTQTPSHQVTQMGQEVILRCVPISNHLYFYWYRQILGQKVEFLVSFYNNEISEKSEIFDDQFSVERPDGSNFTLKIRSTKLEDSAMYFCASKRTGAYGYTFGSGTRLTVV.

The J gene is TRBJ2-3, the V gene TRBV2; 7 bases are shared with TRBD2. This CDR3 spans 14 amino acids. Germline lookup yields CDR1 SNHLY and CDR2 FYNNEI. With V trimmed by 6 bases and J by 1 base, 4 bases remained unmatched. The CDR3 sequence is CASRTTSGTDTQYF. For the CDR3, the DNA is TGTGCCAGCAGGACCACTAGCGGCACAGATACGCAGTATTTT.

J is TRBJ1-4 and V is TRBV6-5; D unresolved. The germline CDR1 and CDR2 sequences are MNHEY and SVGAGI. V was clipped by 8 bases and J by 0 bases, with 10 bases between them. The CDR3 runs to 14 residues. The CDR3 DNA is TGTGCCAGCTCTAACGGGCCAACTAATGAAAAACTGTTTTTT. As protein: CASSNGPTNEKLFF.

The chain employs TRBV12-3 or TRBV12-4 and TRBJ2-1, with 10 bases identical to TRBD2. The CDR3 contains 13 residues. Unmatched junction bases numbered 7, after V lost 7 bases and J lost 10 bases. CDR3 amino acids: CASTGSGGREQFF. In DNA form, the CDR3 reads TGTGCCAGCACTGGTAGCGGGGGGAGAGAGCAGTTCTTC.

The V call is TRBV30, the J call TRBJ1-4, with 7 bases fitting TRBD1. CDR1 and CDR2 from the germline V gene are GTSNPN and SVGIG (reference sequence). The CDR3 has 15 amino acids. Trimming cost V 4 bases and J 3 bases; bases outside gene matches: 8. CDR3 sequence: CAWTIPGQSNEKLFF. For the CDR3, the DNA is TGTGCCTGGACCATCCCGGGACAGTCTAATGAAAAACTGTTTTTT.

The rearrangement links TRBV9 to TRBJ2-1; possible D gene TRBD2, 6 bases. Germline-derived CDR1 and CDR2 are SGDLS and YYNGEE. The CDR3 is made up of 18 amino acids. Trimming cost V 0 bases and J 0 bases, with 16 bases left between them. The CDR3, as DNA: TGTGCCAGCAGCGTAGATCCTTCGGTCGGGAGCTCCTACAATGAGCAGTTCTTC. Amino acids: CASSVDPSVGSSYNEQFF.

The chain has TRBV5-1 and TRBJ2-3; D unresolved. CDR3 size: 16 residues. CDR1 is SGHRS, CDR2 YFSETQ, per germline. Trimming removed 2 bases at V and 0 bases at J, with 13 bases between. The CDR3 region has the DNA TGCGCCAGCAGCTTACTCGCGGCTATTAGCACAGATACGCAGTATTTT. As protein: CASSLLAAISTDTQYF.